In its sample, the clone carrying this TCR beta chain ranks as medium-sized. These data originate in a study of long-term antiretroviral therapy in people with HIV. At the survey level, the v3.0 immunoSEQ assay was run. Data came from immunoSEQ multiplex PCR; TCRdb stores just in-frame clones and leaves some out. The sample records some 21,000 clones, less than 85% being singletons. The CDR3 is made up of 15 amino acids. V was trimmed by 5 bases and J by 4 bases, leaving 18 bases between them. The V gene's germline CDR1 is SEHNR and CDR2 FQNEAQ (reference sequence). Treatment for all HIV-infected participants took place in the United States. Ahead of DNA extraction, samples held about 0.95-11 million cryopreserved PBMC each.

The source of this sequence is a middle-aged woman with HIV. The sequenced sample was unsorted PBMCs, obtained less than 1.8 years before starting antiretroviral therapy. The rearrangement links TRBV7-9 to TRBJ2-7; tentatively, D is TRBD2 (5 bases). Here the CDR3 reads CASSPSTVSAYEQYF. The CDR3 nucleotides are TGTGCCAGCAGCCCGTCCACAGTTAGCGCGTACGAGCAGTACTTC.